A selection of T cell receptor beta chains follows, all from one sample in a study of T cell repertoires in cytomegalovirus infection. Their antigens remain unidentified. TCRdb independently ran MiXCR on the reads; one entry per CDR3 protein. The profile shows approximately 300,000 distinct CDR3 sequences, 25% to 30% of them singletons. Material: cultured PBMCs, obtained from culture after CMV antigen stimulation. The receptors were sampled from a human donor in good health (CMV status not recorded). Some clones in this sample may be carry-over from other donors' samples. Both conserved end residues are part of each CDR3. Fields, in order: D gene, J gene, V gene, clone size, CDR3 protein, CDR3 DNA. D genes are given only for firm matches. The size field is filled for only some rows; it gives once, few, many or a size class.

d_gene: NA; j_gene: TRBJ2-3; v_gene: TRBV7-9; abundance: NA; CDR3aa: CASSGWVRPGTDTQYF; CDR3nt: TGTGCCAGCAGCGGATGGGTAAGGCCGGGCACAGATACGCAGTATTTT
d_gene: TRBD2; j_gene: TRBJ2-1; v_gene: TRBV20-1; abundance: NA; CDR3aa: CSSIIQGLAPYNEQFF; CDR3nt: TGCAGTTCAATAATACAGGGACTAGCGCCCTACAATGAGCAGTTCTTC
d_gene: NA; j_gene: TRBJ2-5; v_gene: TRBV24-1; abundance: NA; CDR3aa: CATSDLSLPEAQYF; CDR3nt: TGTGCCACCAGTGATTTGTCTCTACCGGAGGCCCAGTACTTC
d_gene: TRBD2; j_gene: TRBJ2-1; v_gene: TRBV9; abundance: many; CDR3aa: CASSVELADYNEQFF; CDR3nt: TGTGCCAGCAGCGTGGAACTAGCGGACTACAATGAGCAGTTCTTC
d_gene: NA; j_gene: TRBJ2-7; v_gene: TRBV27; abundance: NA; CDR3aa: CASSLSIRTAPYEQYF; CDR3nt: TGTGCCAGCAGTTTATCGATTCGGACAGCTCCATACGAGCAGTACTTC
d_gene: NA; j_gene: TRBJ2-1; v_gene: TRBV6-6; abundance: NA; CDR3aa: CASSSQTSSYNEQFF; CDR3nt: TGTGCCAGCAGTTCACAGACGAGCTCCTACAATGAGCAGTTCTTC
d_gene: TRBD1; j_gene: TRBJ2-5; v_gene: TRBV11-2; abundance: few; CDR3aa: CASSRKDRGLQETQYF; CDR3nt: TGTGCCAGCAGCCGTAAGGACAGGGGACTTCAAGAGACCCAGTACTTC
d_gene: NA; j_gene: TRBJ2-1; v_gene: TRBV12-3/TRBV12-4; abundance: NA; CDR3aa: CASSADSDNEQFF; CDR3nt: TGTGCCAGCAGTGCGGACAGCGACAATGAGCAGTTCTTC
d_gene: TRBD1; j_gene: TRBJ2-1; v_gene: TRBV24-1; abundance: NA; CDR3aa: CATSDFGIPGQGKNEQFF; CDR3nt: TGTGCCACCAGTGATTTCGGAATCCCGGGACAGGGTAAAAATGAGCAGTTCTTC
d_gene: TRBD2; j_gene: TRBJ2-5; v_gene: TRBV6-2/TRBV6-3; abundance: many; CDR3aa: CASRKDGGAWETQYF; CDR3nt: TGTGCCAGCAGAAAAGACGGGGGGGCCTGGGAGACCCAGTACTTC
d_gene: NA; j_gene: TRBJ2-1; v_gene: TRBV6-1; abundance: NA; CDR3aa: CASSLAGNSYNEQFF; CDR3nt: TGTGCCAGCAGTTTGGCGGGAAACTCCTACAATGAGCAGTTCTTC
d_gene: TRBD2; j_gene: TRBJ2-2; v_gene: TRBV12-3/TRBV12-4; abundance: few; CDR3aa: CASRGLAGRTGELFF; CDR3nt: TGTGCCAGCAGGGGACTAGCGGGCCGGACCGGGGAGCTGTTTTTT
d_gene: NA; j_gene: TRBJ2-3; v_gene: TRBV12-3/TRBV12-4; abundance: NA; CDR3aa: CASSSHGRTTDTQYF; CDR3nt: TGTGCCAGCAGTTCCCATGGCAGGACCACAGATACGCAGTATTTT
d_gene: TRBD1; j_gene: TRBJ1-4; v_gene: TRBV11-1; abundance: NA; CDR3aa: CASSPDRVLEDEKLFF; CDR3nt: TGTGCCAGCAGCCCGGACAGGGTTCTAGAAGATGAAAAACTGTTTTTT
d_gene: NA; j_gene: TRBJ2-7; v_gene: TRBV10-3; abundance: NA; CDR3aa: CAISRTSSSYEQYF; CDR3nt: TGTGCCATCAGTCGGACTTCAAGCTCCTACGAGCAGTACTTC
d_gene: TRBD1; j_gene: TRBJ1-5; v_gene: TRBV6-1; abundance: many; CDR3aa: CASSEEAGGVQPQHF; CDR3nt: TGTGCCAGCAGTGAAGAAGCAGGGGGGGTTCAGCCCCAGCATTTT
d_gene: TRBD1; j_gene: TRBJ1-2; v_gene: TRBV7-8; abundance: few; CDR3aa: CASSKDRDRSYGYTF; CDR3nt: TGTGCCAGCAGCAAAGACCGGGACAGATCCTATGGCTACACCTTC
d_gene: NA; j_gene: TRBJ1-2; v_gene: TRBV5-8; abundance: few; CDR3aa: CASSFDGVNYGYTF; CDR3nt: TGTGCCAGCAGCTTCGACGGCGTTAACTATGGCTACACCTTC
d_gene: NA; j_gene: TRBJ1-6; v_gene: TRBV7-2; abundance: few; CDR3aa: CASSEDEELSYNSPLHF; CDR3nt: TGTGCCAGCAGCGAAGACGAGGAGCTCTCCTATAATTCACCCCTCCACTTT
d_gene: NA; j_gene: TRBJ2-7; v_gene: TRBV7-2; abundance: few; CDR3aa: CASSPSTGAYEQYF; CDR3nt: TGTGCCAGCAGCCCCAGTACTGGCGCCTACGAGCAGTACTTC
d_gene: NA; j_gene: TRBJ1-5; v_gene: TRBV15; abundance: NA; CDR3aa: CATSRAPAAQPQHF; CDR3nt: TGTGCCACCAGCAGAGCGCCTGCGGCTCAGCCCCAGCATTTT
d_gene: TRBD2; j_gene: TRBJ2-1; v_gene: TRBV9; abundance: few; CDR3aa: CASSVGSSGTNNEQFF; CDR3nt: TGTGCCAGCAGCGTAGGGTCTAGCGGGACCAACAATGAGCAGTTCTTC
d_gene: TRBD2; j_gene: TRBJ2-3; v_gene: TRBV10-3; abundance: NA; CDR3aa: CAISSGVADTQYF; CDR3nt: TGTGCCATCAGTAGCGGGGTCGCAGATACGCAGTATTTT
d_gene: NA; j_gene: TRBJ1-2; v_gene: TRBV20-1; abundance: few; CDR3aa: CSERTDYGYTF; CDR3nt: TGCAGTGAAAGGACAGACTATGGCTACACCTTC
d_gene: NA; j_gene: TRBJ2-2; v_gene: TRBV6-5; abundance: NA; CDR3aa: CASSYYRQTTGELFF; CDR3nt: TGTGCCAGCAGTTATTATCGACAGACCACCGGGGAGCTGTTTTTT
d_gene: NA; j_gene: TRBJ2-1; v_gene: TRBV20-1; abundance: NA; CDR3aa: CSAPSYGLYNEQFF; CDR3nt: TGCAGCGCTCCCAGCTATGGACTATACAATGAGCAGTTCTTC
d_gene: NA; j_gene: TRBJ1-5; v_gene: TRBV30; abundance: NA; CDR3aa: CAWSVQVAGPQHF; CDR3nt: TGTGCCTGGAGTGTACAGGTGGCTGGGCCCCAGCATTTT
d_gene: TRBD2; j_gene: TRBJ2-5; v_gene: TRBV11-2; abundance: few; CDR3aa: CASSLGPSGGQETQYF; CDR3nt: TGTGCCAGCAGCTTAGGGCCTAGCGGGGGGCAAGAGACCCAGTACTTC
d_gene: NA; j_gene: TRBJ2-1; v_gene: TRBV7-3; abundance: NA; CDR3aa: CASSFDWGSQYEQFF; CDR3nt: TGTGCCAGCAGCTTCGACTGGGGGTCCCAGTATGAGCAGTTCTTC
d_gene: NA; j_gene: TRBJ1-3; v_gene: TRBV11-2; abundance: NA; CDR3aa: CASSPGGTIYF; CDR3nt: TGTGCCAGCAGCCCCGGGGGCACCATATATTTT
d_gene: TRBD1; j_gene: TRBJ1-5; v_gene: TRBV6-2/TRBV6-3; abundance: NA; CDR3aa: CASRLTGTGFNQPQHF; CDR3nt: TGTGCCAGCAGACTTACCGGGACAGGATTCAATCAGCCCCAGCATTTT
d_gene: NA; j_gene: TRBJ2-5; v_gene: TRBV18; abundance: few; CDR3aa: CASSPRANNQETQYF; CDR3nt: TGTGCCAGCTCACCAAGAGCCAACAACCAAGAGACCCAGTACTTC
d_gene: NA; j_gene: TRBJ1-2; v_gene: TRBV6-5; abundance: NA; CDR3aa: CASSYSTTGLSGYTF; CDR3nt: TGTGCCAGCAGTTACTCGACTACAGGGCTGAGTGGCTACACCTTC
d_gene: TRBD1; j_gene: TRBJ1-2; v_gene: TRBV10-3; abundance: NA; CDR3aa: CAISERGQQGYTF; CDR3nt: TGTGCCATCAGTGAGAGGGGACAGCAGGGCTACACCTTC
d_gene: TRBD2; j_gene: TRBJ2-5; v_gene: TRBV12-3/TRBV12-4; abundance: many; CDR3aa: CASIPGLAGGLETQYF; CDR3nt: TGTGCCAGCATCCCGGGACTAGCGGGGGGCTTGGAGACCCAGTACTTC
d_gene: NA; j_gene: TRBJ2-1; v_gene: TRBV6-5; abundance: NA; CDR3aa: CASSYRTGLAGAEQFF; CDR3nt: TGTGCCAGCAGTTACCGGACCGGGCTAGCCGGCGCTGAGCAGTTCTTC
d_gene: NA; j_gene: TRBJ1-1; v_gene: TRBV9; abundance: NA; CDR3aa: CASSVGGTGMNTEAFF; CDR3nt: TGTGCCAGCAGCGTAGGGGGGACTGGTATGAACACTGAAGCTTTCTTT
d_gene: NA; j_gene: TRBJ1-6; v_gene: TRBV7-2; abundance: many; CDR3aa: CASSSGINPSPLHF; CDR3nt: TGTGCCAGCAGCTCCGGGATAAACCCTTCACCCCTCCACTTT
d_gene: NA; j_gene: TRBJ1-2; v_gene: TRBV11-2; abundance: NA; CDR3aa: CASSKKTEINYGYTF; CDR3nt: TGTGCCAGCAGCAAAAAGACAGAAATTAACTATGGCTACACCTTC
d_gene: NA; j_gene: TRBJ2-7; v_gene: TRBV3-1; abundance: few; CDR3aa: CASSHRLTGPLYEQYF; CDR3nt: TGTGCCAGCAGCCATCGTTTGACAGGACCCCTCTACGAGCAGTACTTC
d_gene: NA; j_gene: TRBJ2-3; v_gene: TRBV5-1; abundance: NA; CDR3aa: CASSLEFPADTQYF; CDR3nt: TGCGCCAGCAGCTTGGAATTTCCGGCGGATACGCAGTATTTT
d_gene: NA; j_gene: TRBJ2-1; v_gene: TRBV7-2; abundance: few; CDR3aa: CASSQLRALEQFF; CDR3nt: TGTGCCAGCAGCCAGCTGAGGGCCCTTGAGCAGTTCTTC
d_gene: NA; j_gene: TRBJ1-2; v_gene: TRBV12-5; abundance: few; CDR3aa: CASALEGYGYTF; CDR3nt: TGTGCTAGTGCCCTGGAGGGCTATGGCTACACCTTC
d_gene: NA; j_gene: TRBJ1-5; v_gene: TRBV15; abundance: NA; CDR3aa: CATGSRGSNQPQHF; CDR3nt: TGTGCCACCGGCTCACGGGGAAGCAATCAGCCCCAGCATTTT
d_gene: NA; j_gene: TRBJ2-4; v_gene: TRBV11-2; abundance: NA; CDR3aa: CASSSLTQNIQYF; CDR3nt: TGTGCCAGCAGCTCCCTTACACAGAACATTCAGTACTTC
d_gene: NA; j_gene: TRBJ1-1; v_gene: TRBV27; abundance: NA; CDR3aa: CASSFPRGSLWF; CDR3nt: TGTGCCAGCAGTTTCCCGCGGGGGAGTCTCTGGTTT
d_gene: TRBD2; j_gene: TRBJ2-1; v_gene: TRBV5-4; abundance: NA; CDR3aa: CASSPVGLAGGPLDNEQFF; CDR3nt: TGTGCCAGCAGCCCTGTCGGACTAGCGGGAGGGCCTTTGGACAATGAGCAGTTCTTC
d_gene: NA; j_gene: TRBJ1-5; v_gene: TRBV20-1; abundance: few; CDR3aa: CSARDGGRDTAQSAQHF; CDR3nt: TGCAGTGCTAGAGATGGGGGACGGGACACGGCCCAATCAGCCCAGCATTTT
d_gene: NA; j_gene: TRBJ1-2; v_gene: TRBV5-5; abundance: once; CDR3aa: CASSSWGGDGYTF; CDR3nt: TGTGCCAGCAGCTCGTGGGGAGGGGACGGCTACACCTTC
d_gene: TRBD2; j_gene: TRBJ2-3; v_gene: TRBV5-5; abundance: NA; CDR3aa: CASSLVFATSGTDTQYF; CDR3nt: TGTGCCAGCAGCTTGGTTTTCGCGACTAGCGGGACAGATACGCAGTATTTT
d_gene: NA; j_gene: TRBJ2-2; v_gene: TRBV19; abundance: NA; CDR3aa: CASSIGRITGELFF; CDR3nt: TGTGCCAGTAGTATAGGCAGGATCACCGGGGAGCTGTTTTTT
d_gene: NA; j_gene: TRBJ2-1; v_gene: TRBV6-4; abundance: NA; CDR3aa: CASSDSISGSYNEQFF; CDR3nt: TGTGCCAGCAGTGACTCGATATCCGGCTCCTACAATGAGCAGTTCTTC
d_gene: NA; j_gene: TRBJ2-4; v_gene: TRBV18; abundance: NA; CDR3aa: CASSSGPPGHSEVAKNIQYF; CDR3nt: TGTGCCAGCTCATCAGGACCTCCGGGACATTCGGAGGTGGCCAAAAACATTCAGTACTTC
d_gene: TRBD2; j_gene: TRBJ2-7; v_gene: TRBV7-2; abundance: many; CDR3aa: CASSLEGGLAGDSEYF; CDR3nt: TGTGCCAGCAGCTTAGAGGGAGGGCTAGCGGGTGACTCGGAATACTTC
d_gene: TRBD2; j_gene: TRBJ2-1; v_gene: TRBV28; abundance: few; CDR3aa: CASSPGGLAGGYNEQFF; CDR3nt: TGTGCCAGCAGTCCGGGCGGACTAGCGGGAGGGTACAATGAGCAGTTCTTC